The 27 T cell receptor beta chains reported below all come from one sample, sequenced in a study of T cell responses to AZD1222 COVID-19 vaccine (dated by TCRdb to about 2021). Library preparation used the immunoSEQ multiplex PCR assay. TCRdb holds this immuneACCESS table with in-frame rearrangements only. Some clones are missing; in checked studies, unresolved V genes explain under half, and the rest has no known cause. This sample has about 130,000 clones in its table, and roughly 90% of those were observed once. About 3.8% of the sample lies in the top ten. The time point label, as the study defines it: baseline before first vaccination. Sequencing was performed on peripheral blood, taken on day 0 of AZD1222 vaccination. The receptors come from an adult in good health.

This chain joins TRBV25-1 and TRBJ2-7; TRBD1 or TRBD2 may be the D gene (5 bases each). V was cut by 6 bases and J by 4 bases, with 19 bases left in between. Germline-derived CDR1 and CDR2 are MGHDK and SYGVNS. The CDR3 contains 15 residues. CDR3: CASRMTGTPTYEQYF. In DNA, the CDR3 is TGTGCCAGCAGGATGACCGGGACCCCAACGTACGAGCAGTACTTC.

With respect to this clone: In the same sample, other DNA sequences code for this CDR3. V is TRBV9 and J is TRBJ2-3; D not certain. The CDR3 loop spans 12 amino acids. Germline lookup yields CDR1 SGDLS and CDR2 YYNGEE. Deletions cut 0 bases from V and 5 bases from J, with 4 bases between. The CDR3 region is CASSVVGDTQYF. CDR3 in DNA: TGTGCCAGCAGCGTAGTCGGAGATACGCAGTATTTT. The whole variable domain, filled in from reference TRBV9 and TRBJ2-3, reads DSGVTQTPKHLITATGQRVTLRCSPRSGDLSVYWYQQSLDQGLQFLIQYYNGEERAKGNILERFSAQQFPDLHSELNLSSLELGDSALYFCASSVVGDTQYFGPGTRLTVL.

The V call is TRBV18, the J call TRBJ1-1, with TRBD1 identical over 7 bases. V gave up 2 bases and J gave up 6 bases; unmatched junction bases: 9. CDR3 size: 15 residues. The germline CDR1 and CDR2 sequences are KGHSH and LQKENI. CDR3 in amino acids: CASSPEGQSNPEAFF. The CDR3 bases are TGTGCCAGCTCACCAGAGGGACAGAGTAATCCTGAAGCTTTCTTT.

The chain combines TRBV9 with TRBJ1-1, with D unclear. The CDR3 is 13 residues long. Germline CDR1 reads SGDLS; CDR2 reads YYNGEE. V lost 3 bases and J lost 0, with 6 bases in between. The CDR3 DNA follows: TGTGCCAGCAGCGCGTCTATGAACACTGAAGCTTTCTTT. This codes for CASSASMNTEAFF.

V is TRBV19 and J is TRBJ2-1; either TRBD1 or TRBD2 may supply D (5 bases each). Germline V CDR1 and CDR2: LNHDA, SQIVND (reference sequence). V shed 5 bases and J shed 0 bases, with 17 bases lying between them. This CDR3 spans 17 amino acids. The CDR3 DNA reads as TGTGCCAGTAGTGCTCACGGGGCAGTAAGCTCCTACAATGAGCAGTTCTTC. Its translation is CASSAHGAVSSYNEQFF.

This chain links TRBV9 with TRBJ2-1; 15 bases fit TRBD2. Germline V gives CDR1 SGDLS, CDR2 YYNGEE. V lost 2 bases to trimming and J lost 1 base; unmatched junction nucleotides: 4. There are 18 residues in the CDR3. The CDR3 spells CASSVGLAGGGSYNEQFF. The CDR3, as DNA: TGTGCCAGCAGCGTGGGACTAGCGGGAGGAGGTTCCTACAATGAGCAGTTCTTC. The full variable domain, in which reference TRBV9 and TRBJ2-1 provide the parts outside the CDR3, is DSGVTQTPKHLITATGQRVTLRCSPRSGDLSVYWYQQSLDQGLQFLIQYYNGEERAKGNILERFSAQQFPDLHSELNLSSLELGDSALYFCASSVGLAGGGSYNEQFFGPGTRLTVL.

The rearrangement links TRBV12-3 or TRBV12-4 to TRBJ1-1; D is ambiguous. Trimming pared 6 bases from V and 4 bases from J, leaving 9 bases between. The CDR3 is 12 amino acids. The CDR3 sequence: CASSQARTEAFF. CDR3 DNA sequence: TGTGCCAGCAGCCAGGCTCGCACTGAAGCTTTCTTT.

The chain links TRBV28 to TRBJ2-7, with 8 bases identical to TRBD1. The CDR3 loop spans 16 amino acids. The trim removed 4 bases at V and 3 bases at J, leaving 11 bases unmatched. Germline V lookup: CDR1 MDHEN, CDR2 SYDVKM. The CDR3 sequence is CASSSPSGQGLYEQYF. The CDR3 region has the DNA TGTGCCAGCAGTTCCCCCTCTGGACAGGGTCTCTACGAGCAGTACTTC. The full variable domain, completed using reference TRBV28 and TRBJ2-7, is DVKVTQSSRYLVKRTGEKVFLECVQDMDHENMFWYRQDPGLGLRLIYFSYDVKMKEKGDIPEGYSVSREKKERFSLILESASTNQTSMYLCASSSPSGQGLYEQYFGPGTRLTVT.

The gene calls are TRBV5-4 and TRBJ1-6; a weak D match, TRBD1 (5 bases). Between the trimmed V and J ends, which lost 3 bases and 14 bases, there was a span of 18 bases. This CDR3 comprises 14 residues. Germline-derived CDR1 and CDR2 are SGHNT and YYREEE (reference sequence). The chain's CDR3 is CASSSPGALESLHF. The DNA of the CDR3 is TGTGCCAGCAGCTCGCCCGGGGCCCTCGAATCCCTCCACTTT.

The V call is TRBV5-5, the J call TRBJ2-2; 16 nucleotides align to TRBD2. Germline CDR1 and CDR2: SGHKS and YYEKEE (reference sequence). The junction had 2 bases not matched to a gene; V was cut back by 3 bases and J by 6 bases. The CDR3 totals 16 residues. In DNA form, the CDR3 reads TGTGCCAGCAGCTCGGGACTAGCGGGGGGGCCCGGGGAGCTGTTTTTT. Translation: CASSSGLAGGPGELFF.

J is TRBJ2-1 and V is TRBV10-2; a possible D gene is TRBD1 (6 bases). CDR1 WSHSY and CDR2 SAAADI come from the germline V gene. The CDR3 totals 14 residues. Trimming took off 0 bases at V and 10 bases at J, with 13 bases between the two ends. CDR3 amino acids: CASSESRGSGEQFF. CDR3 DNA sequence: TGCGCCAGCAGTGAGTCGAGGGGGTCGGGAGAGCAGTTCTTC.

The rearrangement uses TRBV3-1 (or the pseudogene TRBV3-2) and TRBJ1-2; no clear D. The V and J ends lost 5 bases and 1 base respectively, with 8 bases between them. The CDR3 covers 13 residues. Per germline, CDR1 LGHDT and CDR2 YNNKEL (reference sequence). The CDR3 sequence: CASSFTDNYGYTF. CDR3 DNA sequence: TGTGCCAGCAGCTTCACAGATAACTATGGCTACACCTTC.

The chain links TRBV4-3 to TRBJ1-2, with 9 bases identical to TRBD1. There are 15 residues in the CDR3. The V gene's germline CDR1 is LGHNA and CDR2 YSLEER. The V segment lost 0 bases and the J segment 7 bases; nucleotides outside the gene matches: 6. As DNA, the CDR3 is TGCGCCAGCAGCCAAGAGGGGACAGGGCTTTCTGGCTACACCTTC. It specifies CASSQEGTGLSGYTF.

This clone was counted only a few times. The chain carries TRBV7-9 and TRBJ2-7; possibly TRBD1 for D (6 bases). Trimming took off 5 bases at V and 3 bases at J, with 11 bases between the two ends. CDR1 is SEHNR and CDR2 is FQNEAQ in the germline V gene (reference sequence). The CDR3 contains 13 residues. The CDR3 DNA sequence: TGTGCCAGCAGCAACAGGGAGCTCTACGAGCAGTACTTC. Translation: CASSNRELYEQYF.

For the CDR3, the DNA is TGTGCCAGCAGGCTCGGGGCCCAAGAGACCCAGTACTTC. Its translation: CASRLGAQETQYF. The gene calls are TRBV12-3 or TRBV12-4 and TRBJ2-5, with D perhaps matching TRBD1 or TRBD2 (5 bases each). The CDR3 runs 13 residues. The ends were cut back, 6 bases at V and 1 base at J, with 9 bases in the middle.

DNA for the CDR3: TGTGCCAGCAGCTTGGCCCTCTTAGCTAGCGGGAGAGCTGGTAGGTACGAGCAGTACTTC. Amino acids: CASSLALLASGRAGRYEQYF. V gene TRBV5-8 combines with J gene TRBJ2-7; 10 bases map to TRBD2. Looked up from germline, CDR1 is SGHTS and CDR2 is YDEGEE. CDR3 length: 20 amino acids. J gave up 4 bases and V 0 bases, and 19 bases lay outside the gene matches.

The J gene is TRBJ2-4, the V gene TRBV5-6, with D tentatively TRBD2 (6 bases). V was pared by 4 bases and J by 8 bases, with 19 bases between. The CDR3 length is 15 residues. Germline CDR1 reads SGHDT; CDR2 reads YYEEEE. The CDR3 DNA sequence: TGTGCCAGCAGCCCTTTCACGGAGGGCCGGGACATTCAGTACTTC. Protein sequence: CASSPFTEGRDIQYF.

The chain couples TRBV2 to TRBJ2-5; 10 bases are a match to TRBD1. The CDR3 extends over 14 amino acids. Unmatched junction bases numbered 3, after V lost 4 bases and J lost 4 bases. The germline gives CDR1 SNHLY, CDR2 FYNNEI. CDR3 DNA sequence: TGTGCCAGCAGTGGGGACAGGGGAGGAGAGACCCAGTACTTC. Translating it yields CASSGDRGGETQYF.

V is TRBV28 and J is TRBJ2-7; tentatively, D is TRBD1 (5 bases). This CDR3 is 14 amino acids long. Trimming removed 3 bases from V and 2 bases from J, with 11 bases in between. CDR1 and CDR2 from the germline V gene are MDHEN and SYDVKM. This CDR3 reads CASSFGTGTYEQYF. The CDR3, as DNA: TGTGCCAGCAGTTTTGGCACAGGAACCTACGAGCAGTACTTC.

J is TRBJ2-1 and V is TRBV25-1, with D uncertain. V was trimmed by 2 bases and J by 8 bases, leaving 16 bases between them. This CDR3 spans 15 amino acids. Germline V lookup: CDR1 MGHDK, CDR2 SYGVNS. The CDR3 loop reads CASSEGPVGGYEQFF. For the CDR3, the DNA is TGTGCCAGCAGTGAAGGTCCCGTGGGTGGATATGAGCAGTTCTTC.

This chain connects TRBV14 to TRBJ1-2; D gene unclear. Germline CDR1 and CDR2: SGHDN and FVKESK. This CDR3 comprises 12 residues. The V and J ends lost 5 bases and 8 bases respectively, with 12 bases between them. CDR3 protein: CASSIGRYGYTF. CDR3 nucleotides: TGTGCCAGCAGCATCGGAAGGTACGGCTACACCTTC.

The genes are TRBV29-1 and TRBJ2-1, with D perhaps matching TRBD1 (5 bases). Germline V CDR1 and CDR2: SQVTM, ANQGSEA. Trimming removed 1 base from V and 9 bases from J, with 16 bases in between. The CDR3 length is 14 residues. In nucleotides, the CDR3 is TGCAGCGTTGAAGTTCGCAGCTTCCAGGGTGAGCAGTTCTTC. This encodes CSVEVRSFQGEQFF.

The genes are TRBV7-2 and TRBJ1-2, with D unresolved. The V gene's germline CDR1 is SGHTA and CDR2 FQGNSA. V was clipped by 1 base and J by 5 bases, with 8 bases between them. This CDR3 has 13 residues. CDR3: CASSLGGRYGYTF. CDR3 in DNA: TGTGCCAGCAGCTTAGGAGGTAGATATGGCTACACCTTC.

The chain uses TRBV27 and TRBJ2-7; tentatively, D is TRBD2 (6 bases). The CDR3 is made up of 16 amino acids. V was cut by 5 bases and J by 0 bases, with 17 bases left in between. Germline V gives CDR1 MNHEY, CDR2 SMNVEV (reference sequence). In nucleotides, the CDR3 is TGTGCCAGCAGTCTCAACGGGAGCCCTAGCTCCTACGAGCAGTACTTC. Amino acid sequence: CASSLNGSPSSYEQYF.

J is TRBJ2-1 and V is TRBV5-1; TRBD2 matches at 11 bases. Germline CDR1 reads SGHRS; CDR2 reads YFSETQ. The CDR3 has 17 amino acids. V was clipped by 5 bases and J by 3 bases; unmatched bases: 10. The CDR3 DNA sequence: TGCGCCAGCAGGCTACGACTAGCGGGAAAGGACTACAATGAGCAGTTCTTC. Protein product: CASRLRLAGKDYNEQFF. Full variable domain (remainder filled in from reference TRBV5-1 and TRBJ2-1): KAGVTQTPRYLIKTRGQQVTLSCSPISGHRSVSWYQQTPGQGLQFLFEYFSETQRNKGNFPGRFSGRQFSNSRSEMNVSTLELGDSALYLCASRLRLAGKDYNEQFFGPGTRLTVL.

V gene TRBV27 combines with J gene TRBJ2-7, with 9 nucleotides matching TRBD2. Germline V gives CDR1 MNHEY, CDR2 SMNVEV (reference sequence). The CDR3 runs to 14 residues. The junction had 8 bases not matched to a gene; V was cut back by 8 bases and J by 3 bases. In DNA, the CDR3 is TGTGCCAGCGCCCGGGCGGGAGGGTTCTACGAGCAGTACTTC. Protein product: CASARAGGFYEQYF.

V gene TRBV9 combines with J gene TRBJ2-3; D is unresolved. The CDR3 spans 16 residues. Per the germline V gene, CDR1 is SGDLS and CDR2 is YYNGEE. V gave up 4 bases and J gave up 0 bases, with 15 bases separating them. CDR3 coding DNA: TGTGCCAGCAGCCCCCGTTCCGGCGCTAGCACAGATACGCAGTATTTT. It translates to CASSPRSGASTDTQYF.